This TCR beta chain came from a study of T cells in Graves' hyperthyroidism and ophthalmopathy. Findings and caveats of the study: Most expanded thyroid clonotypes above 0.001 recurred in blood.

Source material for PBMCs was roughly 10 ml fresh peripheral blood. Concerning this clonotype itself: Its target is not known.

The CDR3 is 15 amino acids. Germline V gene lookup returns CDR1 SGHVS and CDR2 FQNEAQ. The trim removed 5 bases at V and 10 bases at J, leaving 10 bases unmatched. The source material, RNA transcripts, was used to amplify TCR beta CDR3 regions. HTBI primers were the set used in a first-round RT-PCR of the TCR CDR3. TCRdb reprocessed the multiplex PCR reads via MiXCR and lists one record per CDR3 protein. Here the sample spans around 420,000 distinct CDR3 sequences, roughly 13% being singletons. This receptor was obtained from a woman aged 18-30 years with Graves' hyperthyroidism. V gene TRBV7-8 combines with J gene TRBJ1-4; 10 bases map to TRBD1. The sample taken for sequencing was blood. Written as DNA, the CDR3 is TGTGCCAGCAGCCCCGGGACAGGGGCGCCTGGAAAACTGTTTTTT. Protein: CASSPGTGAPGKLFF.